These T cell receptor beta chains were read from a single sample in a study of shared clonotypes between healthy human individuals. Some clones are missing from TCRdb's copy, which holds only in-frame ones; the method was immunoSEQ multiplex PCR. The table has 550,000 to 750,000 clones, just under 97% seen once. The sequencing sample was made of naive CD8+ T cells sorted from blood. The receptors come from a woman in her 30s in good health. CDR3s include the opening cysteine and the closing phenylalanine or tryptophan. A D gene is named only where the DNA matches it firmly. Not all rows give a size; the values are once, few, many and, for expanded clones, a class.

clone_size: NA
d_call: NA
v_call: TRBV28
j_call: TRBJ1-4
cdr3_nt: TGTGCCACAGGGGAAGATAATGAAAAACTGTTTTTT
cdr3_aa: CATGEDNEKLFF

clone_size: NA
d_call: TRBD2
v_call: TRBV2
j_call: TRBJ2-3
cdr3_nt: TGTGCCAGCAGAGGAGGAGGACTAGGGAGCACAGATACGCAGTATTTT
cdr3_aa: CASRGGGLGSTDTQYF

clone_size: once
d_call: NA
v_call: TRBV7-8
j_call: TRBJ2-7
cdr3_nt: TGTGCCAGCAGCTTATCTCGGAACTCCTACGAGCAGTACTTC
cdr3_aa: CASSLSRNSYEQYF

clone_size: NA
d_call: NA
v_call: TRBV9
j_call: TRBJ2-1
cdr3_nt: TGTGCCAGCAGCGTAGATGACAGTAACAATGAGCAGTTCTTC
cdr3_aa: CASSVDDSNNEQFF

clone_size: once
d_call: NA
v_call: TRBV28
j_call: TRBJ1-1
cdr3_nt: TGTGCCAGCAGAACGATAATGGGGGGTAGCGCAGCTTTCTTT
cdr3_aa: CASRTIMGGSAAFF

clone_size: NA
d_call: NA
v_call: TRBV7-9
j_call: TRBJ1-4
cdr3_nt: TGTGCCAGCACGTTGGGAGGGACTAATGAAAAACTGTTTTTT
cdr3_aa: CASTLGGTNEKLFF

clone_size: once
d_call: NA
v_call: TRBV7-8
j_call: TRBJ1-3
cdr3_nt: TGTGCCAGCAGCTTAGGACAAATCTCTGGAAACACCATATATTTT
cdr3_aa: CASSLGQISGNTIYF

clone_size: once
d_call: NA
v_call: TRBV27
j_call: TRBJ1-4
cdr3_nt: TGTGCCAGCAGTTCCCTCGGTTCAGGAGGGTTCGAAAAACTGTTTTTT
cdr3_aa: CASSSLGSGGFEKLFF

clone_size: NA
d_call: TRBD1
v_call: TRBV7-8
j_call: TRBJ2-1
cdr3_nt: TGTGCCAGCAGCACAGGGGGGCCGAACAATGAGCAGTTCTTC
cdr3_aa: CASSTGGPNNEQFF

clone_size: NA
d_call: NA
v_call: TRBV6-1
j_call: TRBJ1-5
cdr3_nt: TGTGCCAGCAGTGGGAGCAATCAGCCCCAGCATTTT
cdr3_aa: CASSGSNQPQHF

clone_size: NA
d_call: NA
v_call: TRBV5-6
j_call: TRBJ2-7
cdr3_nt: TGTGCCAGCAGCTGGAGACGAACCTACGAGCAGTACTTC
cdr3_aa: CASSWRRTYEQYF

clone_size: NA
d_call: NA
v_call: TRBV7-9
j_call: TRBJ2-1
cdr3_nt: TGTGCCAGCAGCTTAAGAGGGGGAGTAATGAATGAGCAGTTCTTC
cdr3_aa: CASSLRGGVMNEQFF

clone_size: NA
d_call: NA
v_call: TRBV10-1
j_call: TRBJ2-2
cdr3_nt: TGCGCCAGCAGTGAGCTTCTAGAAGGGGCCGGGGAGCTGTTTTTT
cdr3_aa: CASSELLEGAGELFF

clone_size: NA
d_call: TRBD1
v_call: TRBV7-8
j_call: TRBJ2-3
cdr3_nt: TGTGCCAGCAGCCCAAGTGGGGACAGGGATACAGATACGCAGTATTTT
cdr3_aa: CASSPSGDRDTDTQYF

clone_size: NA
d_call: NA
v_call: TRBV11-2
j_call: TRBJ2-3
cdr3_nt: TGTGCCAGCAGCTCGAGTGCCCGTGGGGCCGATACGCAGTATTTT
cdr3_aa: CASSSSARGADTQYF

clone_size: NA
d_call: TRBD1
v_call: TRBV5-1
j_call: TRBJ2-5
cdr3_nt: TGCGCCAGCAGCCCAGGGACAGAAAAAGAGACCCAGTACTTC
cdr3_aa: CASSPGTEKETQYF

clone_size: NA
d_call: TRBD2
v_call: TRBV10-1
j_call: TRBJ2-7
cdr3_nt: TGCGCCAGCGGAGCAGGACTAGCGGGGTTTGAGCAGTACTTC
cdr3_aa: CASGAGLAGFEQYF

clone_size: NA
d_call: TRBD1
v_call: TRBV2
j_call: TRBJ2-5
cdr3_nt: TGTGCCAGCAGTGACCTCCCCGGACAGGGAATGTTGGGAGAGACCCAGTACTTC
cdr3_aa: CASSDLPGQGMLGETQYF

clone_size: NA
d_call: NA
v_call: TRBV2
j_call: TRBJ2-7
cdr3_nt: TGTGCCAGCACAGAGTTGGGCTACGAGCAGTACTTC
cdr3_aa: CASTELGYEQYF

clone_size: NA
d_call: NA
v_call: TRBV4-2
j_call: TRBJ2-5
cdr3_nt: TGTGCCAGCAGCAAAGTCCCCCAGGGGCCCGAACGACCACAAGAGACCCAGTACTTC
cdr3_aa: CASSKVPQGPERPQETQYF

clone_size: NA
d_call: NA
v_call: TRBV9
j_call: TRBJ2-7
cdr3_nt: TGTGCCAGCAGCGACGGAGGGACAGCATACTTC
cdr3_aa: CASSDGGTAYF

clone_size: NA
d_call: NA
v_call: TRBV7-9
j_call: TRBJ2-5
cdr3_nt: TGTGCCACCGACGGGTCATGGGAGCAAGAGACCCAGTACTTC
cdr3_aa: CATDGSWEQETQYF

clone_size: NA
d_call: NA
v_call: TRBV27
j_call: TRBJ2-7
cdr3_nt: TGTGCCAGCAGTCAAGGGGTAAGCTCCTACGAGCAGTACTTC
cdr3_aa: CASSQGVSSYEQYF

clone_size: NA
d_call: TRBD1
v_call: TRBV6-1
j_call: TRBJ1-6
cdr3_nt: TGTGCCACTAGGACAGGCTCCTATAATTCACCCCTCCACTTT
cdr3_aa: CATRTGSYNSPLHF

clone_size: NA
d_call: NA
v_call: TRBV9
j_call: TRBJ1-1
cdr3_nt: TGTGCCAGCAGCGTATATCGGGGTGGGAACACTGAAGCTTTCTTT
cdr3_aa: CASSVYRGGNTEAFF

clone_size: NA
d_call: TRBD1
v_call: TRBV28
j_call: TRBJ1-2
cdr3_nt: TGTGCCACCAACTCCCCCGGGACAGGGTTTTACTATGGCTACACCTTC
cdr3_aa: CATNSPGTGFYYGYTF

clone_size: NA
d_call: TRBD1
v_call: TRBV19
j_call: TRBJ1-5
cdr3_nt: TGTGCCAGTAGTTCAGGACAGGGGGGTCAGCCCCAGCATTTT
cdr3_aa: CASSSGQGGQPQHF

clone_size: once
d_call: NA
v_call: TRBV11-1
j_call: TRBJ1-1
cdr3_nt: TGTGCCAGCAGCTTAGCGGAGGGGAACACTGAAGCTTTCTTT
cdr3_aa: CASSLAEGNTEAFF

clone_size: NA
d_call: TRBD2
v_call: TRBV27
j_call: TRBJ2-1
cdr3_nt: TGTGCCAGCAGTTCCGGGGTAGCGGGGACGGGATACAATGAGCAGTTCTTC
cdr3_aa: CASSSGVAGTGYNEQFF

clone_size: NA
d_call: TRBD1
v_call: TRBV13
j_call: TRBJ1-3
cdr3_nt: TGTGCCAGCAGCTGGGACAGGTCCATCTCTGGAAACACCATATATTTT
cdr3_aa: CASSWDRSISGNTIYF

clone_size: NA
d_call: TRBD1
v_call: TRBV5-1
j_call: TRBJ1-1
cdr3_nt: TGCGCCAGCAGCTTGCTCCGGGACAGGGGCCTCCATGAAGCTTTCTTT
cdr3_aa: CASSLLRDRGLHEAFF

clone_size: NA
d_call: NA
v_call: TRBV19
j_call: TRBJ1-2
cdr3_nt: TGTGCCAGTAGTGGGTCTCAGGGGACTACTAACTATGGCTACACCTTC
cdr3_aa: CASSGSQGTTNYGYTF

clone_size: NA
d_call: NA
v_call: TRBV7-9
j_call: TRBJ1-2
cdr3_nt: TGTGCCAGCAGCCTCGGGGACGGGAGGCCATATGGCTACACCTTC
cdr3_aa: CASSLGDGRPYGYTF

clone_size: NA
d_call: TRBD1
v_call: TRBV5-1
j_call: TRBJ2-3
cdr3_nt: TGCGCCAGCAGCCCGGGGACAGGGAGTGCAGATACGCAGTATTTT
cdr3_aa: CASSPGTGSADTQYF

clone_size: NA
d_call: NA
v_call: TRBV5-1
j_call: TRBJ2-7
cdr3_nt: TGCGCCAGCAGCTTGTGGACCGGCCTGGAGCAGTACTTC
cdr3_aa: CASSLWTGLEQYF

clone_size: NA
d_call: TRBD2
v_call: TRBV7-9
j_call: TRBJ2-1
cdr3_nt: TGTGCCAGCAGCTTAGTAGCTAGCGGCAATGAGCAGTTCTTC
cdr3_aa: CASSLVASGNEQFF

clone_size: NA
d_call: NA
v_call: TRBV30
j_call: TRBJ2-5
cdr3_nt: TGTGCCCGAATCACAGGGCTTTTAGAGACCCAGTACTTC
cdr3_aa: CARITGLLETQYF

clone_size: NA
d_call: NA
v_call: TRBV6-1
j_call: TRBJ2-5
cdr3_nt: TGTGCCAGCAGTGAAGCGGGGGAACAAGAGACCCAGTACTTC
cdr3_aa: CASSEAGEQETQYF

clone_size: NA
d_call: NA
v_call: TRBV5-4
j_call: TRBJ2-5
cdr3_nt: TGTGCCAGCAGCTTCGAGGCAGCGGAGACCCAGTACTTC
cdr3_aa: CASSFEAAETQYF

clone_size: once
d_call: TRBD2
v_call: TRBV6-1
j_call: TRBJ2-1
cdr3_nt: TGTGCCAGCAGTGAAGTGGAGCGGGAGGACTACAATGAGCAGTTCTTC
cdr3_aa: CASSEVEREDYNEQFF

clone_size: NA
d_call: NA
v_call: TRBV7-9
j_call: TRBJ2-1
cdr3_nt: TGTGCCAGCAGCTTAGCGAGGGGCGGAACTTACAATGAGCAGTTCTTC
cdr3_aa: CASSLARGGTYNEQFF

clone_size: NA
d_call: NA
v_call: TRBV28
j_call: TRBJ1-1
cdr3_nt: TGTGCCAGCAGTTTCTTCGACGGGGGGACTGAAGCTTTCTTT
cdr3_aa: CASSFFDGGTEAFF

clone_size: NA
d_call: NA
v_call: TRBV15
j_call: TRBJ2-1
cdr3_nt: TGTGCCACCAGCAGAGATCCCTTCGCAGGGTCCTACAATGAGCAGTTCTTC
cdr3_aa: CATSRDPFAGSYNEQFF

clone_size: NA
d_call: NA
v_call: TRBV7-9
j_call: TRBJ2-7
cdr3_nt: TGTGCCAGCAGCTTAGGAGCTAGCTCCGAGCAGTACTTC
cdr3_aa: CASSLGASSEQYF

clone_size: NA
d_call: TRBD1
v_call: TRBV27
j_call: TRBJ2-1
cdr3_nt: TGTGCCAGCACCCCCGGGACAGGGTTTTTAAATGAGCAGTTCTTC
cdr3_aa: CASTPGTGFLNEQFF

clone_size: NA
d_call: TRBD1
v_call: TRBV27
j_call: TRBJ2-1
cdr3_nt: TGTGCCAGCAGTCTTGTGGGACAGGGGCTCTACAATGAGCAGTTCTTC
cdr3_aa: CASSLVGQGLYNEQFF

clone_size: NA
d_call: NA
v_call: TRBV7-3
j_call: TRBJ2-1
cdr3_nt: TGTGCCAGCAGCTTCAACACAGGGTTGAGGGTCTACAATGAGCAGTTCTTC
cdr3_aa: CASSFNTGLRVYNEQFF

clone_size: NA
d_call: TRBD1
v_call: TRBV7-9
j_call: TRBJ2-2
cdr3_nt: TGTGCCAGCAGCCCCCACTATGGGACAGGGGACACCGGGGAGCTGTTTTTT
cdr3_aa: CASSPHYGTGDTGELFF

clone_size: NA
d_call: NA
v_call: TRBV19
j_call: TRBJ1-5
cdr3_nt: TGTGCCAGTAGTATACTGGGAAGCCCCCAGCATTTT
cdr3_aa: CASSILGSPQHF

clone_size: NA
d_call: NA
v_call: TRBV9
j_call: TRBJ2-1
cdr3_nt: TGTGCCAGCAGCGTAGCTCCGGAGCTCACCTACAATGAGCAGTTCTTC
cdr3_aa: CASSVAPELTYNEQFF